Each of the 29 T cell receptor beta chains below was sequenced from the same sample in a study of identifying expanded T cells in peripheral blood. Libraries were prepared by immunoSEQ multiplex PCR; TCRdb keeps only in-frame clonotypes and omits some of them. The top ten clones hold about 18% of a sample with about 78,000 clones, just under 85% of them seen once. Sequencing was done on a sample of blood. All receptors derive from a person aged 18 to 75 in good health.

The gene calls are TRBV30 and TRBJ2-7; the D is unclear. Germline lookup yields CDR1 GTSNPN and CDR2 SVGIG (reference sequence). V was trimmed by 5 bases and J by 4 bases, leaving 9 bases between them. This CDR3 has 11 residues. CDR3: CAWASAYEQYF. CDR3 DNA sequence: TGTGCCTGGGCATCGGCGTACGAGCAGTACTTC.

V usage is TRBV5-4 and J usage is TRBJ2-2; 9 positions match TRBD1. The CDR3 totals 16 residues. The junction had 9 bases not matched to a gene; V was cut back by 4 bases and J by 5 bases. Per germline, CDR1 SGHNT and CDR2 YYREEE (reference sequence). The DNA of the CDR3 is TGTGCCAGCAGCCTCTCCGCCGGGACAGGGACCGGGGAGCTGTTTTTT. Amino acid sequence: CASSLSAGTGTGELFF.

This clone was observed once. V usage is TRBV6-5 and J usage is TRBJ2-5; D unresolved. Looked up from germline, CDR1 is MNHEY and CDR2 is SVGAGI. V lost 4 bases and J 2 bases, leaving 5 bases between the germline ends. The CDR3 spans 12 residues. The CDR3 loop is CASSSVQETQYF. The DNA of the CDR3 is TGTGCCAGCAGTTCAGTGCAAGAGACCCAGTACTTC.

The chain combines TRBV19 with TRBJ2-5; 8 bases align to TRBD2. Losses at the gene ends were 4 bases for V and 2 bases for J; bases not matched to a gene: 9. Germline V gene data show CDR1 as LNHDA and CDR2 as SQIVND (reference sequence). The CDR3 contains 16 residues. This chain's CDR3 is CASSNLAAGGQETQYF. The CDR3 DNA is TGTGCCAGTAGTAACCTAGCGGCGGGAGGTCAAGAGACCCAGTACTTC.

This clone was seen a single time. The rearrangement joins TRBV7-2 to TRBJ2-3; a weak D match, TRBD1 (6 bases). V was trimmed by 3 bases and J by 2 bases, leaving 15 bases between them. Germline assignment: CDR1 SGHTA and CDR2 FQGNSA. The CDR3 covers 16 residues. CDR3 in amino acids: CASSFVWQGYTDTQYF. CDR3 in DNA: TGTGCCAGCAGCTTTGTGTGGCAGGGGTACACAGATACGCAGTATTTT.

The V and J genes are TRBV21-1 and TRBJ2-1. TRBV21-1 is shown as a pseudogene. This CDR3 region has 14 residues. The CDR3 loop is CASSLSPSGNEQFF. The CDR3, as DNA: TGTGCCAGCAGTCTCAGCCCGTCCGGCAATGAGCAGTTCTTC.

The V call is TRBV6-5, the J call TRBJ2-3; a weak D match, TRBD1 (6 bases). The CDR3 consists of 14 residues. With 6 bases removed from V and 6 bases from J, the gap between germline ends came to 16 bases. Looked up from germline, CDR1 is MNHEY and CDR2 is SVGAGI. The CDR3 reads CASRTTGLEDTQYF. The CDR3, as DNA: TGTGCCAGCAGGACAACAGGGTTAGAGGATACGCAGTATTTT.

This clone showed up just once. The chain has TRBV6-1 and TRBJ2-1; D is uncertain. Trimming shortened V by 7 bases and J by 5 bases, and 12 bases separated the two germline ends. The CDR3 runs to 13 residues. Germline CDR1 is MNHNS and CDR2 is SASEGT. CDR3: CASMKGLDNEQFF. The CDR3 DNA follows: TGTGCCAGCATGAAAGGTCTAGACAATGAGCAGTTCTTC.

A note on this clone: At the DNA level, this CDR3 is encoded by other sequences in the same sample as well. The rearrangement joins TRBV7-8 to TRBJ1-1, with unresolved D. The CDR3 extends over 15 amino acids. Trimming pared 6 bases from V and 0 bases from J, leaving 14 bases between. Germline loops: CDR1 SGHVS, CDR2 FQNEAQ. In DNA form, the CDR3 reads TGTGCCAGCAGATCTCAGACATCTATGAACACTGAAGCTTTCTTT. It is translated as CASRSQTSMNTEAFF.

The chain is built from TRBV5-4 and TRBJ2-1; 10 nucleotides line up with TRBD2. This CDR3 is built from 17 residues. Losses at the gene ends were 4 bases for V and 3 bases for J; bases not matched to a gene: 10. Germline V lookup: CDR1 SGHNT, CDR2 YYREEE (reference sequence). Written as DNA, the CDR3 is TGTGCCAGCAGCCCCGCACCGGGACTAGCGAACTACAATGAGCAGTTCTTC. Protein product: CASSPAPGLANYNEQFF.

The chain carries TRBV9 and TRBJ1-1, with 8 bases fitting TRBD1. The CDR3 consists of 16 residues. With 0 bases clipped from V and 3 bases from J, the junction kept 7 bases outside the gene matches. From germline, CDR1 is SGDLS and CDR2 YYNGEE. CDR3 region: CASSVGGTGGDTEAFF. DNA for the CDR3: TGTGCCAGCAGCGTAGGGGGGACAGGAGGGGACACTGAAGCTTTCTTT.

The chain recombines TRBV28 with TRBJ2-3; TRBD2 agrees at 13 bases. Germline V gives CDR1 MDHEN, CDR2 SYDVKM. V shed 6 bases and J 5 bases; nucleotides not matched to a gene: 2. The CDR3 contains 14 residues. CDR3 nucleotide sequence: TGTGCCAGCAGACTAGCGGGAGGGGGAGATACGCAGTATTTT. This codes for CASRLAGGGDTQYF.

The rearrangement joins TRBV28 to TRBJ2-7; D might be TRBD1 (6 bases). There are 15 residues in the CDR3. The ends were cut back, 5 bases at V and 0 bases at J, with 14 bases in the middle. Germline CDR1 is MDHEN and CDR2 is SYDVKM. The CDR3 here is CASSGGWTDSYEQYF. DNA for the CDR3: TGTGCCAGCAGTGGGGGTTGGACAGACTCCTACGAGCAGTACTTC.

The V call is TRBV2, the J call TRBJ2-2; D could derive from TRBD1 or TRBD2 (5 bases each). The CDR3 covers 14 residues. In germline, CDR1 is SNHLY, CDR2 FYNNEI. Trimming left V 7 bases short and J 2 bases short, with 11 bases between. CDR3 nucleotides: TGTGCCAGCACCGGGACGGTAAACACCGGGGAGCTGTTTTTT. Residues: CASTGTVNTGELFF.

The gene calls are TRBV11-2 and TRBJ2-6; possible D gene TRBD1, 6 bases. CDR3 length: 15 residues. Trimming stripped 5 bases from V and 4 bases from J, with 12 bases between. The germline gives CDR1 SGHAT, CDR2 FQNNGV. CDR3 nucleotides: TGTGCCAGCAGCAAAACAGGGATAGGGGCCAACGTCCTGACTTTC. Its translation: CASSKTGIGANVLTF.

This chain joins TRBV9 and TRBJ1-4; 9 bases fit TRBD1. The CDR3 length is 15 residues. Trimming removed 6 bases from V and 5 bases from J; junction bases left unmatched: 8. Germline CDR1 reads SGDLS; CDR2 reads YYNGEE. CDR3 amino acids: CASTKDGTGNEKLFF. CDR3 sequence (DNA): TGTGCCAGCACCAAAGACGGGACAGGGAATGAAAAACTGTTTTTT.

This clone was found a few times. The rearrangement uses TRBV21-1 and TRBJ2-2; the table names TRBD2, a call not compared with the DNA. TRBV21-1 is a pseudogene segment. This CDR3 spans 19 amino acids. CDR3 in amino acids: CASTKALAGLYRRTGELFF. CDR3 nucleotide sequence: TGTGCCAGCACCAAAGCACTAGCGGGACTTTATCGAAGGACCGGGGAGCTGTTTTTT.

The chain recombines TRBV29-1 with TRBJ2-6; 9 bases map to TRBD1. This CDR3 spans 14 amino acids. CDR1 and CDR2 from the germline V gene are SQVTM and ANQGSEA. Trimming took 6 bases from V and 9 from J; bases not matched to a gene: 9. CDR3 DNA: TGCAGCGTACTACAGGGGGCAGGTGGCAACGTCCTGACTTTC. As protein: CSVLQGAGGNVLTF.

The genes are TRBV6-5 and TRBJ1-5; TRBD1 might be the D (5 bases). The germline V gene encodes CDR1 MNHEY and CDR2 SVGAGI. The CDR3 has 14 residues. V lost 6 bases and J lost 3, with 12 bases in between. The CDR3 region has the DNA TGTGCCAGCAGCAGCCCAGGGCACAATCAGCCCCAGCATTTT. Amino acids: CASSSPGHNQPQHF.

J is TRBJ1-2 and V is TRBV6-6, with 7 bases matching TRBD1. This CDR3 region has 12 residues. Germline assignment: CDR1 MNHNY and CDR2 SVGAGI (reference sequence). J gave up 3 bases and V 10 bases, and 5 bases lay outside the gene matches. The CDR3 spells CAIYRGDYGYTF. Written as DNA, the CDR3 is TGTGCCATTTACAGGGGAGACTATGGCTACACCTTC.

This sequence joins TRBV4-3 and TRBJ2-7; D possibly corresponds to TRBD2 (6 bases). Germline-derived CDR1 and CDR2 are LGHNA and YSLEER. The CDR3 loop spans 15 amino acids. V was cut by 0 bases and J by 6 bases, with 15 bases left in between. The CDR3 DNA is TGCGCCAGCAGCCAAGAGGCGGGACTCGCTGCCGAGCAGTACTTC. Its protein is CASSQEAGLAAEQYF.

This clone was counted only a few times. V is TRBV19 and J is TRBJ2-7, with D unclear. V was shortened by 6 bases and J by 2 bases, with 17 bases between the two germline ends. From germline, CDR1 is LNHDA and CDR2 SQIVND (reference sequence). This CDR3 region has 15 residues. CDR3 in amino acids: CASSEDGSQAYEQYF. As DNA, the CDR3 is TGTGCCAGTAGCGAGGACGGAAGTCAAGCCTACGAGCAGTACTTC. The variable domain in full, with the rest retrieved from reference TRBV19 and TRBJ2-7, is DGGITQSPKYLFRKEGQNVTLSCEQNLNHDAMYWYRQDPGQGLRLIYYSQIVNDFQKGDIAEGYSVSREKKESFPLTVTSAQKNPTAFYLCASSEDGSQAYEQYFGPGTRLTVT.

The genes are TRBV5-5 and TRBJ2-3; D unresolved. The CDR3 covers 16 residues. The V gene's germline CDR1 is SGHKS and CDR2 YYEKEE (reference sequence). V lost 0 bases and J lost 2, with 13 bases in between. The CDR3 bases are TGTGCCAGCAGCTTGGGGTTCCGGACGATCACAGATACGCAGTATTTT. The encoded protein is CASSLGFRTITDTQYF.

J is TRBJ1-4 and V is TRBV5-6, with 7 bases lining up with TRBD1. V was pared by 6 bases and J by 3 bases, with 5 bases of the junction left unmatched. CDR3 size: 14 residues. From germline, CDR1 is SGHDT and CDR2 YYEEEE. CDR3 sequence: CASTRQGANEKLFF. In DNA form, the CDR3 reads TGTGCCAGCACCCGTCAGGGGGCTAATGAAAAACTGTTTTTT.

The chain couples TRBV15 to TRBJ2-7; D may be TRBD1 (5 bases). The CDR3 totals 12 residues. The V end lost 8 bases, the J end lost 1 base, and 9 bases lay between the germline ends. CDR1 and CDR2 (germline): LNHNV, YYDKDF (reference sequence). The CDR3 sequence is CATQGESYEQYF. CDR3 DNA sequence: TGTGCCACCCAAGGGGAATCCTACGAGCAGTACTTC. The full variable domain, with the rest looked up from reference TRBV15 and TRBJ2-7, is DAMVIQNPRYQVTQFGKPVTLSCSQTLNHNVMYWYQQKSSQAPKLLFHYYDKDFNNEADTPDNFQSRRPNTSFCFLDIRSPGLGDTAMYLCATQGESYEQYFGPGTRLTVT.

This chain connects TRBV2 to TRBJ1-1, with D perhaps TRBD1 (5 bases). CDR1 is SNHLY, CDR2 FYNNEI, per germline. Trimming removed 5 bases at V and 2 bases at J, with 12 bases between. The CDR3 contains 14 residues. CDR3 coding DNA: TGTGCCAGCAGTTTAGGTGGGGGAAACACTGAAGCTTTCTTT. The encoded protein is CASSLGGGNTEAFF.

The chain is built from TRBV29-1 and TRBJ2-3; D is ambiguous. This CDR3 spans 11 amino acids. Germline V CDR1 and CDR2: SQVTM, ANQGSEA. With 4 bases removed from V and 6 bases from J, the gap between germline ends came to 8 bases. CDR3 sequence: CSVGEGDTQYF. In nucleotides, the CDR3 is TGCAGCGTTGGTGAAGGGGATACGCAGTATTTT.

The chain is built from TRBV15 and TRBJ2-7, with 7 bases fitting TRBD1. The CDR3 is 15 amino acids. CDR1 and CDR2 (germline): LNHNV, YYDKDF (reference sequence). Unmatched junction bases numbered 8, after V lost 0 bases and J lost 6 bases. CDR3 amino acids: CATSRDGTEWGEQYF. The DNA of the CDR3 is TGTGCCACCAGCAGAGACGGGACAGAGTGGGGCGAGCAGTACTTC. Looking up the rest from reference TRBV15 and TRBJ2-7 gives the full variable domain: DAMVIQNPRYQVTQFGKPVTLSCSQTLNHNVMYWYQQKSSQAPKLLFHYYDKDFNNEADTPDNFQSRRPNTSFCFLDIRSPGLGDTAMYLCATSRDGTEWGEQYFGPGTRLTVT.

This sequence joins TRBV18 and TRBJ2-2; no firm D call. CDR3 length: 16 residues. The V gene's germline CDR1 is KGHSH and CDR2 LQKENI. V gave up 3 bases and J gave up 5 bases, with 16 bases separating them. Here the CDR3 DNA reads TGTGCCAGCTCACCCGCGACACCCGGGCGGACCGGGGAGCTGTTTTTT. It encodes CASSPATPGRTGELFF.